This T cell receptor (beta chain) was sequenced during a study of early T cells in non-severe SARS-CoV-2 infection. Via MiXCR, TCRdb re-called the 5' RACE reads, giving one row per CDR3 protein. The sample consists of some 62,000 distinct CDR3 sequences, less than 10% of them appearing once. The V gene's germline CDR1 is SGHTA and CDR2 FQGTGA. This CDR3 has 18 residues. Trimming removed 1 base at V and 4 bases at J, with 19 bases between. This clonotype was seen a handful of times. This receptor was identified in an adult who was a healthcare worker with PCR-confirmed SARS-CoV-2 infection or an uninfected control (not recorded which). The sequenced material came from whole blood. The chain couples TRBV7-3 to TRBJ2-2; TRBD1 or TRBD2 may be the D gene (6 bases each). As DNA, the CDR3 is TGTGCCAGCAGCTTAATTCCCTCCCAGGGGAGGTTCACCGGGGAGCTGTTTTTT. This translates into CASSLIPSQGRFTGELFF.